These T cell receptor beta chains were read from a single sample in a study of neurological immune-mediated disorders. One entry per CDR3 protein, called by TCRdb with MiXCR from the 5' RACE reads. The sample lists fewer than 90,000 distinct CDR3 sequences, less than 5.5% occurring once. Sequencing used PBMCs. Receptors originate from a man in his late teens or twenties with multiple sclerosis. CDR3s include the opening cysteine and the closing phenylalanine or tryptophan. The D gene is left open where the match is weak. Clone size is shown for a subset of rows, as once, few, many or a class of expanded clone.

>many|TRBJ1-2|NA|TRBV20-1
TGCAGTGCGCGGGGGGAGGGCTTCTATGGCTACACCTTC
CSARGEGFYGYTF
>many|TRBJ1-2|NA|TRBV20-1
TGCAGTGCTAGGTCCCCAACAGCCACTCTAGGCTACACCTTC
CSARSPTATLGYTF
>many|TRBJ1-1|NA|TRBV7-2
TGTGCCAGCAGGGACTCGAACACTGAAGCTTTCTTT
CASRDSNTEAFF
>many|TRBJ2-1|TRBD2|TRBV15
TGTGCCACCAGCAGGAGACTAGCGGGGGACAATGAGCAGTTCTTC
CATSRRLAGDNEQFF
>many|TRBJ2-3|NA|TRBV7-6
TGTGCCAGCAGCTTAACCCCTAGCCCCCATACGCAGTATTTT
CASSLTPSPHTQYF
>many|TRBJ2-1|TRBD2|TRBV12-3/TRBV12-4
TGTGCCAGCAGCCCCACGAGAGGGCTAGCGGGAGGTGAGGTATATGAGCAGTTCTTC
CASSPTRGLAGGEVYEQFF
>many|TRBJ2-7|NA|TRBV27
TGTGCCAGCAGCCTGGCGTCAAGATCAGCCTACGAGCAGTACTTC
CASSLASRSAYEQYF
>many|TRBJ1-1|NA|TRBV7-8
TGTGCCAGCAGCTTTGTGGCAGCAGAAGCTTTCTTT
CASSFVAAEAFF
>many|TRBJ2-3|TRBD2|TRBV7-2
TGTGCCAGCAGCTTAGCGGGAGGGTTCACAGATACGCAGTATTTT
CASSLAGGFTDTQYF
>NA|TRBJ1-6|TRBD1|TRBV4-1
TGCGCCAGCAGCCCCGGGACAGTCTATAATTCACCCCTCCACTTT
CASSPGTVYNSPLHF
>many|TRBJ2-1|TRBD2|TRBV12-3/TRBV12-4
TGTGCCAGCCGTAGCGGGAGTGGGTACAATGAGCAGTTCTTC
CASRSGSGYNEQFF
>NA|TRBJ2-2|NA|TRBV18
TGTGCCAGCTCACCATCGGCGTCGAACACCGGGGAGCTGTTTTTT
CASSPSASNTGELFF
>many|TRBJ2-3|NA|TRBV7-3
TGTGCCAGCAGTGAAGGACTCGACACAGATACGCAGTATTTT
CASSEGLDTDTQYF
>many|TRBJ1-5|TRBD1|TRBV7-6
TGTGCCAGCAGCTTAGGGACAGGGGGCGAGGGCAATCAGCCCCAGCATTTT
CASSLGTGGEGNQPQHF
>many|TRBJ2-2|NA|TRBV5-1
TGCGCCAGCAGCTTGGACGGCGCGAACACCGGGGAGCTGTTTTTT
CASSLDGANTGELFF
>many|TRBJ2-6|NA|TRBV6-6
TGTGCCAGCGGGACTGGGGCCAACGTCCTGACTTTC
CASGTGANVLTF